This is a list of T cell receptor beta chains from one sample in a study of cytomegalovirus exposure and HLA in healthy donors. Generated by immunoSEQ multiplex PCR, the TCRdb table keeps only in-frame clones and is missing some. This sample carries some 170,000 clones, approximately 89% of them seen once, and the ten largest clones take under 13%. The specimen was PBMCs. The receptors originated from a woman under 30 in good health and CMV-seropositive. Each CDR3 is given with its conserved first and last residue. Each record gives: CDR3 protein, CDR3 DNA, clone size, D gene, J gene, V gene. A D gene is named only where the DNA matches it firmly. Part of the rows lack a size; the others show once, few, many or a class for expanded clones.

cdr3_aa: CASKTLAGGAHEQYF
cdr3_nt: TGTGCCAGCAAAACCCTAGCGGGAGGGGCCCACGAGCAGTACTTC
clone_size: few
d_call: TRBD2
j_call: TRBJ2-7
v_call: TRBV6-6

cdr3_aa: CASSPGEGTGNIQYF
cdr3_nt: TGTGCCAGCAGCCCTGGAGAGGGAACGGGGAACATTCAGTACTTC
clone_size: once
d_call: NA
j_call: TRBJ2-4
v_call: TRBV7-9

cdr3_aa: CASSSHLAGPSTDTQYF
cdr3_nt: TGTGCCAGCAGCTCCCACCTAGCGGGCCCAAGCACAGATACGCAGTATTTT
clone_size: NA
d_call: TRBD2
j_call: TRBJ2-3
v_call: TRBV28

cdr3_aa: CASNVQGFTETQYF
cdr3_nt: TGTGCCAGCAACGTACAGGGGTTTACGGAGACCCAGTACTTC
clone_size: NA
d_call: TRBD1
j_call: TRBJ2-5
v_call: TRBV28

cdr3_aa: CASSVRVYNEQFF
cdr3_nt: TGTGCCAGCAGTGTCAGGGTATACAATGAGCAGTTCTTC
clone_size: NA
d_call: NA
j_call: TRBJ2-1
v_call: TRBV27

cdr3_aa: CASRTPGQGNQPQHF
cdr3_nt: TGTGCCAGCAGAACACCGGGACAGGGCAATCAGCCCCAGCATTTT
clone_size: NA
d_call: TRBD1
j_call: TRBJ1-5
v_call: TRBV6-1

cdr3_aa: CASSPSTDTQYF
cdr3_nt: TGCGCCAGCAGTCCTAGCACAGATACGCAGTATTTT
clone_size: NA
d_call: NA
j_call: TRBJ2-3
v_call: TRBV5-1

cdr3_aa: CSAPVGYEQYF
cdr3_nt: TGCAGTGCTCCTGTCGGTTACGAGCAGTACTTC
clone_size: NA
d_call: NA
j_call: TRBJ2-7
v_call: TRBV20-1

cdr3_aa: CSGANRDADTQYF
cdr3_nt: TGCAGCGGTGCAAACAGGGATGCAGATACGCAGTATTTT
clone_size: NA
d_call: NA
j_call: TRBJ2-3
v_call: TRBV29-1

cdr3_aa: CASSLGLADTDTQYF
cdr3_nt: TGTGCCAGCAGCTTGGGTCTAGCGGACACAGATACGCAGTATTTT
clone_size: NA
d_call: TRBD2
j_call: TRBJ2-3
v_call: TRBV7-9

cdr3_aa: CASSRGPGQGNNEQFF
cdr3_nt: TGCGCCAGCAGCAGGGGGCCGGGACAGGGAAACAATGAGCAGTTCTTC
clone_size: NA
d_call: TRBD1
j_call: TRBJ2-1
v_call: TRBV5-1

cdr3_aa: CASSSPGGATNEKLFF
cdr3_nt: TGTGCCAGCAGCTCACCTGGGGGCGCAACTAATGAAAAACTGTTTTTT
clone_size: NA
d_call: NA
j_call: TRBJ1-4
v_call: TRBV28

cdr3_aa: CASREQGRFSNQPQHF
cdr3_nt: TGTGCCAGCAGGGAACAGGGGAGATTTAGCAATCAGCCCCAGCATTTT
clone_size: medium-sized
d_call: TRBD1
j_call: TRBJ1-5
v_call: TRBV6-1

cdr3_aa: CASSLIANTEAFF
cdr3_nt: TGTGCCAGCAGCTTAATAGCGAACACTGAAGCTTTCTTT
clone_size: NA
d_call: NA
j_call: TRBJ1-1
v_call: TRBV11-1

cdr3_aa: CASSPGTSGGGFF
cdr3_nt: TGTGCCAGCAGCCCTGGGACTAGCGGGGGTGGGTTCTTC
clone_size: NA
d_call: TRBD2
j_call: TRBJ2-1
v_call: TRBV9

cdr3_aa: CATHLAALDTQYF
cdr3_nt: TGTGCCACCCACCTAGCGGCCTTAGATACGCAGTATTTT
clone_size: NA
d_call: TRBD2
j_call: TRBJ2-3
v_call: TRBV6-6

cdr3_aa: CSVLRSLRDRHTDTQYF
cdr3_nt: TGCAGCGTTCTTAGGTCCCTCCGGGACAGGCACACAGATACGCAGTATTTT
clone_size: few
d_call: TRBD1
j_call: TRBJ2-3
v_call: TRBV29-1

cdr3_aa: CASSLLQGGTEAFF
cdr3_nt: TGCGCCAGCAGCTTGCTACAGGGCGGCACTGAAGCTTTCTTT
clone_size: NA
d_call: NA
j_call: TRBJ1-1
v_call: TRBV5-1

cdr3_aa: CAWTGTGELFF
cdr3_nt: TGTGCCTGGACAGGGACCGGGGAGCTGTTTTTT
clone_size: NA
d_call: NA
j_call: TRBJ2-2
v_call: TRBV30

cdr3_aa: CAWSDRGRLYEQYF
cdr3_nt: TGTGCCTGGAGTGACAGGGGTAGGCTCTACGAGCAGTACTTC
clone_size: NA
d_call: TRBD1
j_call: TRBJ2-7
v_call: TRBV30

cdr3_aa: CASSLLAGGLNTGELFF
cdr3_nt: TGCGCCAGCAGCTTGTTAGCGGGAGGATTGAACACCGGGGAGCTGTTTTTT
clone_size: NA
d_call: TRBD2
j_call: TRBJ2-2
v_call: TRBV5-1

cdr3_aa: CASSEALGLTEHNEKLFF
cdr3_nt: TGTGCCAGCAGTGAAGCGCTTGGCTTGACAGAACATAATGAAAAACTGTTTTTT
clone_size: NA
d_call: NA
j_call: TRBJ1-4
v_call: TRBV2

cdr3_aa: CASSTGGPNEKLFF
cdr3_nt: TGTGCCAGCAGCACAGGGGGCCCCAATGAAAAACTGTTTTTT
clone_size: NA
d_call: NA
j_call: TRBJ1-4
v_call: TRBV21-1

cdr3_aa: CASSLTGGAKGYTF
cdr3_nt: TGTGCCAGCAGCTTAACCGGGGGGGCGAAAGGCTACACCTTC
clone_size: NA
d_call: NA
j_call: TRBJ1-2
v_call: TRBV28

cdr3_aa: CASSPQGQIYEQYF
cdr3_nt: TGTGCCAGCTCACCCCAGGGACAAATCTACGAGCAGTACTTC
clone_size: NA
d_call: NA
j_call: TRBJ2-7
v_call: TRBV18

cdr3_aa: CASSQGGTSGRETQYF
cdr3_nt: TGTGCCAGCAGCCAAGGTGGGACTAGCGGGAGAGAGACCCAGTACTTC
clone_size: NA
d_call: TRBD2
j_call: TRBJ2-5
v_call: TRBV4-2

cdr3_aa: CASTRTGLNTEAFF
cdr3_nt: TGTGCCAGCACCCGGACAGGACTGAACACTGAAGCTTTCTTT
clone_size: few
d_call: TRBD1
j_call: TRBJ1-1
v_call: TRBV6-6

cdr3_aa: CASRTGGESQYF
cdr3_nt: TGTGCCAGTAGGACAGGGGGCGAGTCCCAGTACTTC
clone_size: few
d_call: TRBD1
j_call: TRBJ2-5
v_call: TRBV19

cdr3_aa: CASSGALASTGELFF
cdr3_nt: TGTGCCAGCAGTGGTGCCCTAGCTAGCACCGGGGAGCTGTTTTTT
clone_size: NA
d_call: NA
j_call: TRBJ2-2
v_call: TRBV2

cdr3_aa: CASSLGGRDTEAFF
cdr3_nt: TGTGCCAGCAGCTTAGGGGGGAGGGACACTGAAGCTTTCTTT
clone_size: NA
d_call: NA
j_call: TRBJ1-1
v_call: TRBV7-2

cdr3_aa: CASSGGQSKSYEQYF
cdr3_nt: TGTGCCAGTAGTGGAGGACAGTCTAAGTCCTACGAGCAGTACTTC
clone_size: few
d_call: NA
j_call: TRBJ2-7
v_call: TRBV19

cdr3_aa: CASSLGGRVLSGELFF
cdr3_nt: TGTGCCAGCAGCTTAGGCGGCAGGGTTCTTTCCGGGGAGCTGTTTTTT
clone_size: NA
d_call: NA
j_call: TRBJ2-2
v_call: TRBV7-8

cdr3_aa: CASSAGQAYTEAFF
cdr3_nt: TGTGCCAGCAGCGCGGGACAGGCGTACACTGAAGCTTTCTTT
clone_size: NA
d_call: TRBD1
j_call: TRBJ1-1
v_call: TRBV11-3

cdr3_aa: CASSLTGRSNTEAFF
cdr3_nt: TGTGCCAGCAGCTTAACGGGGAGGAGTAACACTGAAGCTTTCTTT
clone_size: NA
d_call: NA
j_call: TRBJ1-1
v_call: TRBV7-3

cdr3_aa: CASSLSWGRGNYFYGYTF
cdr3_nt: TGTGCCAGCAGTTTATCGTGGGGCAGGGGAAATTATTTCTATGGCTACACCTTC
clone_size: once
d_call: NA
j_call: TRBJ1-2
v_call: TRBV27

cdr3_aa: CASSGTASYEQYF
cdr3_nt: TGTGCCAGCAGTGGGACAGCATCCTACGAGCAGTACTTC
clone_size: NA
d_call: NA
j_call: TRBJ2-7
v_call: TRBV2

cdr3_aa: CASSKRSGRALETQYF
cdr3_nt: TGTGCCAGCAGCAAAAGAAGCGGGAGGGCCTTGGAGACCCAGTACTTC
clone_size: once
d_call: TRBD2
j_call: TRBJ2-5
v_call: TRBV14

cdr3_aa: CASSFPRTDSAYEQYF
cdr3_nt: TGTGCCAGCAGCTTCCCGAGGACGGACAGCGCGTACGAGCAGTACTTC
clone_size: NA
d_call: NA
j_call: TRBJ2-7
v_call: TRBV11-2

cdr3_aa: CASSDEDGLFTGELFF
cdr3_nt: TGCGCCAGCAGTGACGAGGACGGACTGTTCACCGGGGAGCTGTTTTTT
clone_size: NA
d_call: NA
j_call: TRBJ2-2
v_call: TRBV10-1

cdr3_aa: CASRRLRDSLTNYGYTF
cdr3_nt: TGTGCCAGTAGGAGACTCCGGGACAGTCTCACCAACTATGGCTACACCTTC
clone_size: NA
d_call: TRBD1
j_call: TRBJ1-2
v_call: TRBV19

cdr3_aa: CASSLALGANVLTF
cdr3_nt: TGTGCCAGCAGCTTAGCCCTAGGGGCCAACGTCCTGACTTTC
clone_size: NA
d_call: NA
j_call: TRBJ2-6
v_call: TRBV7-9

cdr3_aa: CASGSGGPYEQYF
cdr3_nt: TGTGCCAGCGGGAGCGGTGGTCCCTACGAGCAGTACTTC
clone_size: NA
d_call: NA
j_call: TRBJ2-7
v_call: TRBV6-5

cdr3_aa: CASSFSVYEQYF
cdr3_nt: TGTGCCAGCAGTTTTTCTGTATACGAGCAGTACTTC
clone_size: NA
d_call: NA
j_call: TRBJ2-7
v_call: TRBV28

cdr3_aa: CASSFSRTLRTYEQYF
cdr3_nt: TGTGCCAGCAGCTTTAGCAGGACACTACGGACCTACGAGCAGTACTTC
clone_size: NA
d_call: NA
j_call: TRBJ2-7
v_call: TRBV7-2

cdr3_aa: CASSTHTGELFF
cdr3_nt: TGTGCCAGCAGCACTCACACCGGGGAGCTGTTTTTT
clone_size: NA
d_call: NA
j_call: TRBJ2-2
v_call: TRBV7-3

cdr3_aa: CSVTPWTGKGEQYF
cdr3_nt: TGCAGCGTTACCCCTTGGACAGGGAAGGGGGAGCAGTACTTC
clone_size: NA
d_call: TRBD1
j_call: TRBJ2-7
v_call: TRBV29-1

cdr3_aa: CAWSGFSNQPQHF
cdr3_nt: TGTGCCTGGAGCGGTTTTAGCAATCAGCCCCAGCATTTT
clone_size: NA
d_call: NA
j_call: TRBJ1-5
v_call: TRBV30

cdr3_aa: CASSQEPGLSYEQYF
cdr3_nt: TGTGCCAGCAGCCAAGAACCGGGACTATCCTACGAGCAGTACTTC
clone_size: NA
d_call: TRBD2
j_call: TRBJ2-7
v_call: TRBV14

cdr3_aa: CSVGGSTDTQYF
cdr3_nt: TGCAGCGTTGGCGGGAGCACAGATACGCAGTATTTT
clone_size: NA
d_call: NA
j_call: TRBJ2-3
v_call: TRBV29-1

cdr3_aa: CASRGQGVRTEAFF
cdr3_nt: TGTGCCAGCAGGGGACAGGGGGTTCGGACTGAAGCTTTCTTT
clone_size: NA
d_call: TRBD1
j_call: TRBJ1-1
v_call: TRBV25-1

cdr3_aa: CASSLSGATNEKLFF
cdr3_nt: TGCGCCAGCAGCTTGTCGGGGGCAACTAATGAAAAACTGTTTTTT
clone_size: NA
d_call: NA
j_call: TRBJ1-4
v_call: TRBV5-1

cdr3_aa: CATSRGDGPINGNEQFF
cdr3_nt: TGTGCCACCAGCAGAGGCGACGGTCCCATTAACGGGAATGAGCAGTTCTTC
clone_size: NA
d_call: NA
j_call: TRBJ2-1
v_call: TRBV15